Presented here are 17 T cell receptor beta chains from one specimen sequenced in a study of blood T cell repertoires in COVID-19. Assay: immunoSEQ multiplex PCR; the TCRdb copy retains only in-frame clones and omits some. This sample has around 80,000 clones; roughly four fifths occur once, and the top ten carry roughly 12%. The sample comprised peripheral blood. The receptors stem from a man older than 75 with acute or convalescent COVID-19.

The chain combines TRBV11-1 with TRBJ2-1, with 7 bases fitting TRBD1. The length of the CDR3 is 13 residues. CDR1 SGHAT and CDR2 FQDESV come from the germline V gene (reference sequence). The V gene end was trimmed by 5 bases and the J gene end by 7 bases; junction bases not matched to a gene: 5. The CDR3 coding sequence is TGTGCCAGCAGCCTGGACAGGAGGAATGAGCAGTTCTTC. This encodes CASSLDRRNEQFF.

This clone was detected only once. V usage is TRBV7-3 and J usage is TRBJ2-3; 12 bases fit TRBD1. Germline V gene data show CDR1 as SGHTA and CDR2 as FQGTGA. This CDR3 is 17 amino acids long. The junction had 11 bases not matched to a gene; V was cut back by 6 bases and J by 4 bases. CDR3 coding DNA: TGTGCCAGCAGTAATCGTGGGACAGGGGGCCTCCCAGATACGCAGTATTTT. This translates into CASSNRGTGGLPDTQYF.

The rearrangement links TRBV19 to TRBJ1-6; 8 bases line up with TRBD1. Germline assignment: CDR1 LNHDA and CDR2 SQIVND (reference sequence). With V trimmed by 9 bases and J by 5 bases, 6 bases remained unmatched. This CDR3 region has 14 residues. Written as DNA, the CDR3 is TGTGCCAGCGACAGGGGCGTCAATAATTCACCCCTCCACTTT. Its protein product is CASDRGVNNSPLHF.

This clone was observed a single time. J is TRBJ2-7 and V is TRBV5-8; 7 bases fit TRBD2. Germline V gene sequence: CDR1 SGHTS, CDR2 YDEGEE. The CDR3 sequence is 15 residues long. V gave up 4 bases and J gave up 5 bases; unmatched junction bases: 12. The CDR3 loop reads CASSVARVGRDEQYF. In DNA form, the CDR3 reads TGTGCCAGCAGCGTAGCCAGGGTGGGGAGGGACGAGCAGTACTTC. Combining the CDR3 with reference TRBV5-8 and TRBJ2-7 gives the whole variable domain EAGVTQSPTHLIKTRGQQATLRCSPISGHTSVYWYQQALGLGLQFLLWYDEGEERNRGNFPPRFSGRQFPNYSSELNVNALELEDSALYLCASSVARVGRDEQYFGPGTRLTVT.

V usage is TRBV5-4 and J usage is TRBJ2-5, with TRBD2 matching 8 bases. Per the germline V gene, CDR1 is SGHNT and CDR2 is YYREEE (reference sequence). The CDR3 spans 14 residues. V was pared by 4 bases and J by 2 bases, with 4 bases of the junction left unmatched. CDR3 sequence: CASSPGTRQETQYF. The CDR3, as DNA: TGTGCCAGCAGCCCTGGGACTAGGCAAGAGACCCAGTACTTC. Variable domain in full (rest from reference TRBV5-4 and TRBJ2-5): ETGVTQSPTHLIKTRGQQVTLRCSSQSGHNTVSWYQQALGQGPQFIFQYYREEENGRGNFPPRFSGLQFPNYSSELNVNALELDDSALYLCASSPGTRQETQYFGPGTRLLVL.

The chain has TRBV5-6 and TRBJ1-2, with TRBD1 matching 7 bases. The V gene's germline CDR1 is SGHDT and CDR2 YYEEEE. This CDR3 spans 12 amino acids. Trimming cost V 6 bases and J 6 bases; bases outside gene matches: 5. In nucleotides, the CDR3 is TGTGCCAGCAAACAGGGGCACAATGGCTACACCTTC. This translates into CASKQGHNGYTF.

The J gene is TRBJ1-1, the V gene TRBV21-1; the table's D call TRBD1 went unverified against the DNA. TRBV21-1 is a pseudogene locus. The CDR3 length is 18 residues. CDR3 protein: CASSKADSRVQANTEAFF. The CDR3 region has the DNA TGTGCCAGCAGCAAAGCGGACAGCCGTGTCCAAGCGAACACTGAAGCTTTCTTT.

The V gene is TRBV4-1, the J gene TRBJ1-5; the D gene is possibly TRBD1 (6 bases). The CDR3 covers 17 residues. Trimming left V 1 base short and J 2 bases short, with 15 bases between. Germline V gene data show CDR1 as MGHRA and CDR2 as YSYEKL. CDR3 DNA sequence: TGCGCCAGCAGCCAAGCGTTTGGGGCAGGGGGCAATCAGCCCCAGCATTTT. Protein product: CASSQAFGAGGNQPQHF.

The chain uses TRBV29-1 and TRBJ1-1; D is possibly TRBD1 (5 bases). CDR3 size: 15 residues. CDR1 SQVTM and CDR2 ANQGSEA come from the germline V gene. V shed 0 bases and J shed 3 bases, with 14 bases lying between them. The CDR3 here is CSVEDFGRVDTEAFF. The CDR3 DNA reads as TGCAGCGTTGAAGATTTTGGCAGGGTGGACACTGAAGCTTTCTTT.

The chain is built from TRBV9 and TRBJ2-3; TRBD2 agrees at 8 bases. This CDR3 has 17 residues. Germline loops: CDR1 SGDLS, CDR2 YYNGEE. V gave up 3 bases and J gave up 2 bases; unmatched junction bases: 11. The CDR3 sequence is CASSAGEGGGITDTQYF. CDR3 coding DNA: TGTGCCAGCAGCGCCGGGGAGGGCGGGGGGATCACAGATACGCAGTATTTT.

In DNA form, the CDR3 reads TGCGCCAGCAGCTTTGATACAGGTACTTCTGGCTACACCTTC. Encoded protein: CASSFDTGTSGYTF. V gene TRBV5-1 combines with J gene TRBJ1-2; a weak D match, TRBD1 (5 bases). The V gene lost 2 bases and the J gene lost 7 bases, with 15 bases spanning the gap. CDR3 size: 14 residues. CDR1 is SGHRS and CDR2 is YFSETQ in the germline V gene.

The J gene is TRBJ2-3, the V gene TRBV5-3; maybe TRBD1 (5 bases). TRBV5-3 is an ORF, with its function uncertain. The V end was cut by 0 bases, the J end by 0 bases, with 5 bases between. This CDR3 contains 14 residues. The CDR3: CARSLGTSTDTQYF. CDR3 sequence (DNA): TGTGCCAGAAGCTTGGGGACAAGCACAGATACGCAGTATTTT.

The chain employs TRBV7-9 and TRBJ1-2; perhaps TRBD1 as D (6 bases). CDR1 is SEHNR and CDR2 is FQNEAQ in the germline V gene (reference sequence). The V end was cut by 5 bases, the J end by 4 bases, with 11 bases between. There are 13 residues in the CDR3. The CDR3 region is CASSRTGIYGYTF. The CDR3 DNA reads as TGTGCCAGCAGCCGTACAGGGATCTATGGCTACACCTTC.

In DNA, the CDR3 is TGTGCCAGCACCGATACTGCCAACCCTAGCACAGATACGCAGTATTTT. Translation gives CASTDTANPSTDTQYF. The chain couples TRBV5-4 to TRBJ2-3; unclear D gene. Germline V gives CDR1 SGHNT, CDR2 YYREEE (reference sequence). The CDR3 is made up of 16 amino acids. The V and J ends lost 6 bases and 0 bases respectively, with 17 bases between them.

This clone was seen a handful of times. The chain combines TRBV5-4 with TRBJ1-1; 9 nucleotides agree with TRBD1. V gave up 6 bases and J gave up 0 bases; unmatched junction bases: 3. From germline, CDR1 is SGHNT and CDR2 YYREEE (reference sequence). This CDR3 region has 14 residues. CDR3 coding DNA: TGTGCCAGCACTCGACAGGGGGTGAACACTGAAGCTTTCTTT. Its protein product is CASTRQGVNTEAFF.

This clone was found once. The rearrangement links TRBV2 to TRBJ2-1; no definite D call. Trimming cost V 4 bases and J 3 bases, with 13 bases left between them. The CDR3 length is 15 residues. Germline loops: CDR1 SNHLY, CDR2 FYNNEI. The CDR3 region has the DNA TGTGCCAGCAGTGGATCCACTGCCCACTACAATGAGCAGTTCTTC. This encodes CASSGSTAHYNEQFF.

V and J are TRBV14 and TRBJ2-4, with unresolved D. Trimming stripped 0 bases from V and 4 bases from J, with 4 bases between. The CDR3 length is 13 residues. CDR1 SGHDN and CDR2 FVKESK come from the germline V gene. The CDR3 loop is CASSQEQKNIQYF. The CDR3 DNA reads TGTGCCAGCAGCCAAGAACAGAAAAACATTCAGTACTTC.